The clone carrying this T cell receptor (beta chain) was seen only a few times. Antigen specificity is unknown. The data are from a study of blood T cells in healthy people across ages. Overall study results and limits: Roughly linear declines in TCR beta diversity per million T cells occurred with age. Relative to aged donors, long-lived donors carried more naive CD4+ cells and displayed higher diversity.

Trimming left V 6 bases short and J 6 bases short, with 16 bases between. This CDR3 comprises 14 residues. In terms of origin and age, donors were healthy Caucasian individuals from Russia aged roughly 6 to 95. Combining a sample-barcoded 5' primer with a J-beta primer mix, a second PCR ran for 7 to 11 cycles. MiXCR, applied by TCRdb to the 5' RACE reads, yields one record per CDR3 protein. The sample contains some 900,000 distinct CDR3 sequences, 48% of which appear only once. Material: blood. This TCR came from a man aged 25-40 years in good health. The genes are TRBV12-3 or TRBV12-4 and TRBJ2-3, with a tentative D call TRBD2 (6 bases). Here the CDR3 DNA reads TGTGCCAGCAGATCACACACTAGCTCCGATACGCAGTATTTT. It codes for CASRSHTSSDTQYF.